This T cell receptor beta chain originates from a study of cytomegalovirus exposure and HLA in healthy donors. Across the whole study: The roughly 130 validation repertoires used the same platform as the roughly 670 first-cohort repertoires (as reported by a later analysis). Study-level points and caveats: With high specificity and sensitivity, the classifier reportedly diagnosed cytomegalovirus status.

The table came from immunoSEQ multiplex PCR; TCRdb's copy has only in-frame clones and leaves some out. The repertoire holds about 240,000 clones, with 75% to 90% as singletons. Regarding this clone: The antigen is undetermined.

The CDR3 is made up of 17 amino acids. Germline CDR1 reads SEHNR; CDR2 reads FQNEAQ (reference sequence). Germline trimming cut 5 bases from V and 3 bases from J; bases unmatched to any gene: 7. The V call is TRBV7-9, the J call TRBJ1-4, with 12 bases fitting TRBD1. The receptor was isolated from a woman in her 30s in good health and CMV-seropositive. The sample was PBMCs. This chain's CDR3 is CASSPGTGGLSNEKLFF. The CDR3 bases are TGTGCCAGCAGCCCCGGGACAGGGGGCTTGTCTAATGAAAAACTGTTTTTT.